Listed here is a single T cell receptor beta chain. Its antigen remains unidentified. This specimen comes from a study of CD8 T cells in Susac syndrome. About the study: Among the Susac syndrome patients who underwent sequencing, more than 5 had clinically active disease, while fewer than 10 of them were in remission.

Sequencing targeted TCR beta in T cells from blood (CD8+ and CD4+). Random-hexamer reverse transcription was applied to 0.5 to 1 ug RNA. Each CDR3 protein is one row after TCRdb ran MiXCR on the immunoSEQ multiplex PCR reads. The table records roughly 86,000 distinct CDR3 sequences, around 96% of them present only once. Study-wide results and limits: As acknowledged by the study, its TCR sequencing and HLA analysis included a relatively small number of individuals. Susac-specific public clones were found in total CD8+ and CD8+ TEMRA repertoires, numbering fewer than 20 and five, respectively.

The CDR3 has 13 amino acids. CDR1 and CDR2 (germline): GTSNPN, SVGIG (reference sequence). V shed 3 bases, J shed 4 bases, and the junction held 4 bases outside the gene matches. Sequenced material: CD8+ T cells from PBMCs. The sequence was collected from a human donor with Susac syndrome. The gene calls are TRBV30 and TRBJ1-2, with 8 bases that match TRBD1. The CDR3 bases are TGTGCCTGGAGCGCAGGGGGCATCTATGGCTACACCTTC. This gives the protein CAWSAGGIYGYTF. The full variable domain, in which reference TRBV30 and TRBJ1-2 provide the parts outside the CDR3, is SQTIHQWPATLVQPVGSPLSLECTVEGTSNPNLYWYRQAAGRGLQLLFYSVGIGQISSEVPQNLSASRPQDRQFILSSKKLLLSDSGFYLCAWSAGGIYGYTFGSGTRLTVV.